A single sample is the source of the 10 T cell receptor beta chains below, sequenced in a study of response to subunit inactivated influenza vaccine. TCRdb re-called the RT-PCR reads with MiXCR, one entry per CDR3 protein. Of about 620,000 distinct CDR3 sequences in the sample, about 10% were seen once. Sequencing was performed on PBMCs from blood, taken on the day of vaccination. All receptors derive from a man aged 45 to 65 who received an inactivated influenza vaccine.

The DNA of the CDR3 is TGCAGTGTCAGATCGGGGGTTTCCGGGGAGCTGTTTTTT. This gives the protein CSVRSGVSGELFF. The chain combines TRBV20-1 with TRBJ2-2; a weak D match, TRBD2 (6 bases). Germline CDR1 reads DFQATT; CDR2 reads SNEGSKA (reference sequence). Trimming stripped 7 bases from V and 6 bases from J, with 15 bases between. CDR3 length: 13 residues.

This clonotype was seen more than once but under ten times. In DNA form, the CDR3 reads TGTGCCAGCAGTGAAAGGCGGGTTACGCAGTATTTT. Its protein is CASSERRVTQYF. This chain links TRBV2 with TRBJ2-3; perhaps TRBD2 as D (5 bases). CDR1 is SNHLY, CDR2 FYNNEI, per germline. The CDR3 is 12 residues long. Trimming took 2 bases from V and 8 from J, leaving 8 bases between them. Supplemented by reference TRBV2 and TRBJ2-3, the full variable domain reads EPEVTQTPSHQVTQMGQEVILRCVPISNHLYFYWYRQILGQKVEFLVSFYNNEISEKSEIFDDQFSVERPDGSNFTLKIRSTKLEDSAMYFCASSERRVTQYFGPGTRLTVL.

The rearrangement uses TRBV4-1 and TRBJ2-1, with D perhaps matching TRBD2 (6 bases). V lost 0 bases, J lost 15 bases, and 12 bases lay in between. Germline CDR1 reads MGHRA; CDR2 reads YSYEKL. The CDR3 covers 12 residues. The DNA of the CDR3 is TGCGCCAGCAGCCAAGATTCGGGAGTTCGGTTCTTC. Its protein product is CASSQDSGVRFF.

There are a few counts of this clonotype. The CDR3 region is CASSPGGRPTEAFF. Here the CDR3 DNA reads TGTGCCAGCAGTCCCGGCGGTCGACCCACTGAAGCTTTCTTT. The chain couples TRBV12-3 or TRBV12-4 to TRBJ1-1; D not certain. Trimming took off 5 bases at V and 4 bases at J, with 14 bases between the two ends. The CDR3 consists of 14 residues.

This clonotype was seen a handful of times. The rearrangement uses TRBV6-1 and TRBJ1-3, with D perhaps matching TRBD1 (5 bases). V lost 5 bases to trimming and J lost 0 bases, with 11 bases between them. This CDR3 region has 15 residues. Per germline, CDR1 MNHNS and CDR2 SASEGT. In DNA form, the CDR3 reads TGTGCCAGCAGTCGCAGGGAGAGCTCTGGAAACACCATATATTTT. It is translated as CASSRRESSGNTIYF.

The rearrangement links TRBV5-1 to TRBJ2-3; the match to TRBD2 covers 7 bases. This CDR3 region has 15 residues. Germline V CDR1 and CDR2: SGHRS, YFSETQ. J lost 0 bases, V lost 5 bases, and 6 bases had no gene match. CDR3 sequence reads: CASRQTSRSTDTQYF. CDR3 sequence (DNA): TGCGCCAGCAGACAGACTAGCCGAAGCACAGATACGCAGTATTTT.

In its sample, this clonotype was seen a few times. The J gene is TRBJ1-2, the V gene TRBV6-6, with TRBD1 identical over 8 bases. V was pared by 4 bases and J by 8 bases, with 0 bases of the junction left unmatched. Germline V lookup: CDR1 MNHNY, CDR2 SVGAGI (reference sequence). The CDR3 is 11 residues long. In nucleotides, the CDR3 is TGTGCCAGCAGTTCAGGGGGCGGCTACACCTTC. It codes for CASSSGGGYTF.

This clonotype was picked up a small number of times. The rearrangement uses TRBV6-1 and TRBJ1-5; D unresolved. Germline V gene sequence: CDR1 MNHNS, CDR2 SASEGT. Trimming cost V 3 bases and J 0 bases, with 12 bases left between them. This CDR3 contains 16 residues. In nucleotides, the CDR3 is TGTGCCAGCAGTGATGCGTGGGGAAATAGCAATCAGCCCCAGCATTTT. Its translation is CASSDAWGNSNQPQHF.

In nucleotides, the CDR3 is TGTGCCAGCAGTTTACCCACCCTTACGGGTGAAGCTTTCTTT. As protein: CASSLPTLTGEAFF. This chain uses TRBV28 with TRBJ1-1; no reliable D call. Trimming cost V 2 bases and J 7 bases, with 14 bases left between them. From germline, CDR1 is MDHEN and CDR2 SYDVKM. The length of the CDR3 is 14 residues.

The table lists this clonotype with a few counts. In nucleotides, the CDR3 is TGCGCCAGCAGCACCAGGGGGTACGACTACGAGCAGTACTTC. Translating gives CASSTRGYDYEQYF. V usage is TRBV5-1 and J usage is TRBJ2-7; TRBD1 aligns across 7 bases. After removal of 4 bases from V and 3 bases from J, the junction contained 7 bases not matched to a gene. The CDR3 covers 14 residues. The V gene's germline CDR1 is SGHRS and CDR2 YFSETQ.